This T cell receptor beta chain was sequenced in a study of cytomegalovirus exposure and HLA in healthy donors. Findings and limits, study-wide: Trimming of TCR beta V- and J-genes showed a link, identified in a later analysis, to a missense DCLRE1C variant.

The CDR3 consists of 16 residues. Germline V gene lookup returns CDR1 LGHNA and CDR2 YNFKEQ. V was trimmed by 1 base and J by 1 base, leaving 13 bases between them. Use of 60 Vbeta and 13 Jbeta primers characterized the PCR. TCRdb's table, derived via immunoSEQ multiplex PCR, lists solely in-frame clones and lacks some. The sample records over 75,000 clones, roughly 86% being singletons. With respect to this clone: The antigen is not known.

The V gene is TRBV4-2, the J gene TRBJ2-5, with TRBD2 as a possible D gene (6 bases). The sample taken for sequencing was PBMCs. The source of this sequence is a man younger than 45 in good health and CMV-seropositive. The CDR3 protein is CASSQVVAERQETQYF. Written as DNA, the CDR3 is TGTGCCAGCAGCCAAGTAGTAGCGGAACGCCAAGAGACCCAGTACTTC.